This TCR beta chain was captured by sequencing in a study of T-cell memory formation after mild COVID-19. About the research overall: In these data, TCR clusters were largely donor specific.

V lost 4 bases and J lost 4; bases outside the gene matches: 4. The length of the CDR3 is 14 residues. CDR1 and CDR2 (germline): SGHRS, YFSETQ. About this clonotype itself: Its specificity is not known.

Libraries for TCRalpha and TCRbeta carried sample barcodes and unique molecular identifiers via 5'RACE. TCRdb itself ran the 5' RACE reads through MiXCR, one entry per CDR3 protein. Of about 200,000 distinct CDR3 sequences listed, 16% are singletons. Whole-study findings and limits: Clones contracting across day 15 to 85 had a balanced CD4/CD8 profile; later expanding clones leaned CD4+.

Sequences were obtained from PBMCs or a T cell subset sorted from them (not recorded which). The receptor was derived from an adult woman who had mild COVID-19 (a few samples of this study predate the infection). Cell type and time point are not known. V is TRBV5-1 and J is TRBJ2-7; 11 bases map to TRBD1. DNA for the CDR3: TGCGCCAGCAGCACGGACAGGGGGCTATACGAGCAGTACTTC. Translation gives CASSTDRGLYEQYF.